These 19 T cell receptor beta chains came from one sample sequenced in a study of regulatory T cells in long-lasting Graves disease. Time point reported: newly diagnosed GD, antithyroid drugs for less than 3 months. PBMC RNA served as the TCR library source. With iRepertoire HTBI primers and Arm-PCR of CDR3 regions, TCR beta libraries were built. TCRdb processed the multiplex PCR reads anew with MiXCR; each CDR3 protein has one entry. Counted here are a few hundred thousand distinct CDR3 sequences, 16% occurring once; the ten biggest clones make up 25% to 30%. These data were likewise used in another study, on T cells in Graves' hyperthyroidism and ophthalmopathy.

Sequencing was performed on peripheral blood mononuclear cells (PBMCs), taken at new diagnosis, from a patient treated with antithyroid drugs. Receptors were obtained from a man aged 35 to 55 with Graves disease.

This clonotype came up many times. This sequence joins TRBV7-9 and TRBJ2-1; D tentatively fits TRBD1 or TRBD2 (5 bases each). The germline V gene has CDR1 SEHNR and CDR2 FQNEAQ (reference sequence). The CDR3 is 15 amino acids. V lost 5 bases and J lost 7, with 18 bases in between. CDR3 DNA: TGTGCCAGCAGCCGTGCCTCCGGGACGGGGAATGAGCAGTTCTTC. Its translation is CASSRASGTGNEQFF.

Only a few counts were recorded for this clonotype. The CDR3 DNA sequence: TGTGCCAGCAGATCGACCGGGAGAACCCTCCACTTT. It specifies CASRSTGRTLHF. The chain is built from TRBV28 and TRBJ1-6, with unresolved D. V was shortened by 6 bases and J by 14 bases, with 14 bases between the two germline ends. CDR1 is MDHEN and CDR2 is SYDVKM in the germline V gene. The CDR3 length is 12 residues.

This clonotype was detected a few times. The chain joins TRBV4-2 to TRBJ1-6; D unclear. The CDR3 covers 15 residues. The germline gives CDR1 LGHNA, CDR2 YNFKEQ. The V end was cut by 5 bases, the J end by 4 bases, with 12 bases between. The CDR3 loop reads CASSVPDAYNSPLHF. The CDR3 nucleotides are TGTGCCAGCAGCGTCCCAGATGCGTATAATTCACCCCTCCACTTT.

Many counts were recorded for this clonotype. The chain links TRBV6-2 or TRBV6-3 to TRBJ1-1; D perhaps matches TRBD1 (6 bases). CDR3 length: 14 residues. V was shortened by 8 bases and J by 5 bases, with 18 bases between the two germline ends. Germline CDR1 is MNHEY and CDR2 is SVGEGT. This chain's CDR3 is CASQILQGRTEAFF. The CDR3, as DNA: TGTGCCAGCCAAATACTACAGGGAAGAACTGAAGCTTTCTTT.

This clonotype appeared once. This chain joins TRBV28 and TRBJ1-6, with TRBD1 identical over 10 bases. Per the germline V gene, CDR1 is MDHEN and CDR2 is SYDVKM. V shed 6 bases and J 6 bases; nucleotides not matched to a gene: 5. CDR3 length: 15 amino acids. The CDR3 spells CASRAGTGVNSPLHF. The CDR3 DNA follows: TGTGCCAGCAGAGCCGGGACAGGGGTTAATTCACCCCTCCACTTT.

The sample holds many counts of this clonotype. This chain joins TRBV5-1 and TRBJ1-2; a weak D match, TRBD1 (5 bases). Germline CDR1 is SGHRS and CDR2 is YFSETQ. Between the trimmed V and J ends, which lost 3 bases and 6 bases, there was a span of 18 bases. The CDR3 is made up of 15 amino acids. CDR3 in amino acids: CASSSHEGASDGYTF. In nucleotides, the CDR3 is TGCGCCAGCAGCTCCCACGAAGGGGCGTCGGATGGCTACACCTTC.

In this sample, this clonotype turned up many times. The V gene is TRBV7-2, the J gene TRBJ2-2; D unclear. Trimming took 7 bases from V and 6 from J, leaving 6 bases between them. The CDR3 sequence is 11 residues long. Germline V gene lookup returns CDR1 SGHTA and CDR2 FQGNSA. The DNA of the CDR3 is TGTGCCAGCATGGGCCCCGGGGAGCTGTTTTTT. It is translated as CASMGPGELFF.

This clonotype was detected many times. The J gene is TRBJ1-2, the V gene TRBV29-1; TRBD1 aligns across 9 bases. The CDR3 loop spans 11 amino acids. V trimming: 7 bases; J trimming: 5 bases; junction bases outside the gene matches: 2. Germline V gene sequence: CDR1 SQVTM, CDR2 ANQGSEA. As DNA, the CDR3 is TGCAGCGGGGGGACAGGGTATGGCTACACCTTC. Residues: CSGGTGYGYTF.

The V call is TRBV19, the J call TRBJ1-2, with 11 positions matching TRBD1. CDR1 and CDR2 from the germline V gene are LNHDA and SQIVND (reference sequence). Trimming cost V 7 bases and J 8 bases; bases outside gene matches: 9. This CDR3 is 14 amino acids long. CDR3 protein: CASTNGQGAKGYTF. Here the CDR3 DNA reads TGTGCCAGTACCAACGGACAGGGGGCGAAAGGCTACACCTTC.

At least ten counts were recorded for this clonotype. The rearrangement joins TRBV29-1 to TRBJ2-5, with 7 bases identical to TRBD2. The V and J ends lost 0 bases and 1 base, in that order; junction bases with no gene match: 2. The germline V gene encodes CDR1 SQVTM and CDR2 ANQGSEA. CDR3 length: 14 residues. The CDR3 here is CSVEDQRGQETQYF. The CDR3 DNA follows: TGCAGCGTTGAAGATCAGCGGGGCCAAGAGACCCAGTACTTC. Looking up the rest from reference TRBV29-1 and TRBJ2-5 gives the full variable domain: SAVISQKPSRDICQRGTSLTIQCQVDSQVTMMFWYRQQPGQSLTLIATANQGSEATYESGFVIDKFPISRPNLTFSTLTVSNMSPEDSSIYLCSVEDQRGQETQYFGPGTRLLVL.

Many counts were recorded for this clonotype. The chain is built from TRBV18 and TRBJ1-4; D gene ambiguous. Germline assignment: CDR1 KGHSH and CDR2 LQKENI. The CDR3 sequence is 13 residues long. Trimming took off 2 bases at V and 7 bases at J, with 8 bases between the two ends. The CDR3 protein is CASSPTVSEKLFF. CDR3 sequence (DNA): TGTGCCAGCTCACCAACAGTGAGTGAAAAACTGTTTTTT.

The chain carries TRBV20-1 and TRBJ2-5; TRBD1 aligns across 7 bases. V lost 3 bases and J lost 5; bases outside the gene matches: 15. The germline V gene has CDR1 DFQATT and CDR2 SNEGSKA (reference sequence). The CDR3 is made up of 16 amino acids. The chain's CDR3 is CSARDETGRLRETQYF. CDR3 DNA sequence: TGCAGTGCTAGGGACGAGACAGGGCGCCTCAGGGAGACCCAGTACTTC.

This clonotype was picked up a small number of times. This chain links TRBV27 with TRBJ1-5; no firm D call. Germline lookup yields CDR1 MNHEY and CDR2 SMNVEV (reference sequence). The CDR3 has 12 amino acids. V was trimmed by 8 bases and J by 5 bases, leaving 10 bases between them. CDR3 protein: CASGTSDQPQHF. CDR3 DNA: TGTGCCAGCGGAACAAGCGATCAGCCCCAGCATTTT.

This clonotype came up many times. The rearrangement links TRBV4-1 to TRBJ2-7, with D unresolved. CDR1 and CDR2 (germline): MGHRA, YSYEKL. Trimming cost V 2 bases and J 0 bases, with 8 bases left between them. The length of the CDR3 is 14 residues. CDR3 loop: CASSQLLGSYEQYF. The CDR3 nucleotides are TGCGCCAGCAGCCAATTACTCGGCTCCTACGAGCAGTACTTC.

This clonotype showed up many times. The chain recombines TRBV7-3 with TRBJ2-1; possibly TRBD1 for D (7 bases). Germline loops: CDR1 SGHTA, CDR2 FQGTGA. This CDR3 is 14 amino acids long. Trimming removed 6 bases from V and 6 bases from J, with 15 bases in between. The CDR3 is CASRSNQGGNEQFF. In DNA, the CDR3 is TGTGCCAGCAGGTCCAATCAGGGGGGCAATGAGCAGTTCTTC.

This clonotype appeared a few times. The J gene is TRBJ2-3, the V gene TRBV5-1; either TRBD1 or TRBD2 may fit D (5 bases each). Gene TRBJ2-5 matches the end of the DNA better, so the J call may be wrong. Germline assignment: CDR1 SGHRS and CDR2 YFSETQ. This CDR3 is built from 13 residues. CDR3 nucleotide sequence: TGCGCCAGCAGCTTGTCTGGGGACGAGACCCAGTACTTC. Translated, it gives CASSLSGDETQYF.

This clonotype came up many times. The chain is built from TRBV4-1 and TRBJ2-5, with TRBD1 identical over 7 bases. With 1 base clipped from V and 4 bases from J, the junction kept 9 bases outside the gene matches. Germline V gene data show CDR1 as MGHRA and CDR2 as YSYEKL. CDR3 length: 16 amino acids. The DNA for the CDR3 is TGCGCCAGCAGCCAAGGGGGACAGTGGGATCGAGAGACCCAGTACTTC. It codes for CASSQGGQWDRETQYF.

This clonotype was seen many times. CDR3 amino acids: CASSPVPTGGTEAFF. CDR3 sequence (DNA): TGTGCCAGCAGCCCAGTCCCGACGGGGGGCACTGAAGCTTTCTTT. The gene calls are TRBV12-3 or TRBV12-4 and TRBJ1-1; tentative D call: TRBD1 (5 bases). The germline V and J ends were trimmed by 6 bases and 4 bases, with 18 bases remaining between them. CDR3 length: 15 residues.

This clonotype was seen a handful of times. The chain carries TRBV7-9 and TRBJ2-5; maybe TRBD1 (6 bases). Germline CDR1 is SEHNR and CDR2 is FQNEAQ (reference sequence). Deletions cut 6 bases from V and 3 bases from J, with 17 bases between. This CDR3 spans 15 amino acids. This chain's CDR3 is CASRDRFDVKETQYF. The CDR3 nucleotides are TGTGCCAGCAGGGACAGATTCGATGTCAAAGAGACCCAGTACTTC.